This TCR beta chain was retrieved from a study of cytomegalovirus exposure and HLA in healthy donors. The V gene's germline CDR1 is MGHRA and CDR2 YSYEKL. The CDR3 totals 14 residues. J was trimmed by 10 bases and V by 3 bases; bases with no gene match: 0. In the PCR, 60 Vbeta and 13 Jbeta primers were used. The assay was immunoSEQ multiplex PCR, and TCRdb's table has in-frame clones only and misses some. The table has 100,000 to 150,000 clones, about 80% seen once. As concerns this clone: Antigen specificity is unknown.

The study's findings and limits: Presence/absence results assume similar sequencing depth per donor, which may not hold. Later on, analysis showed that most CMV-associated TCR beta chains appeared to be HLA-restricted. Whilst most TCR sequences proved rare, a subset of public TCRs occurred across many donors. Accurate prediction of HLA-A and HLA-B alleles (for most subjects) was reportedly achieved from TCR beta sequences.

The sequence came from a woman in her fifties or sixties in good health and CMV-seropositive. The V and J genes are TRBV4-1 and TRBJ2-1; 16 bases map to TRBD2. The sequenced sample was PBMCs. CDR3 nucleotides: TGCGCCAGCAGCCAGGGACTAGCGGGGGGGGAGCAGTTCTTC. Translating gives CASSQGLAGGEQFF.